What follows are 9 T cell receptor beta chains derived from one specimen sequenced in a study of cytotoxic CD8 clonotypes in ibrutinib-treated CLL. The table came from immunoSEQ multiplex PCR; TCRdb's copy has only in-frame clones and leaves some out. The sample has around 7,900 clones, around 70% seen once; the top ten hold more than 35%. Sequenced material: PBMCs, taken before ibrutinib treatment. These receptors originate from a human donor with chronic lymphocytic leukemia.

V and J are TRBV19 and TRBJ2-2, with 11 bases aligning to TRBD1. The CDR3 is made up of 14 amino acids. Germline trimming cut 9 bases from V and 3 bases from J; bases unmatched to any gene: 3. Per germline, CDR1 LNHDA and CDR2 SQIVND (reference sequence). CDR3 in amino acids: CASLDRGHTGELFF. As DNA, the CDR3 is TGTGCCAGCCTGGACAGGGGGCACACCGGGGAGCTGTTTTTT.

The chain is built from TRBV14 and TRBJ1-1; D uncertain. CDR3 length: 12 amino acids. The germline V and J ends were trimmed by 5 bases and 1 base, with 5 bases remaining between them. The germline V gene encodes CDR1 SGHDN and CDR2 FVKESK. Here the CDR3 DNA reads TGTGCCAGCAGCGCTAGGAACACTGAAGCTTTCTTT. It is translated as CASSARNTEAFF.

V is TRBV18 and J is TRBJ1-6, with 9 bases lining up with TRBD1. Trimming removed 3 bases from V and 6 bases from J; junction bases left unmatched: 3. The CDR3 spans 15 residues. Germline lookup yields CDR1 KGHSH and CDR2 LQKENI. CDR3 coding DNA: TGTGCCAGCTCACCTACGACAGGGGGTAATTCACCCCTCCACTTT. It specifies CASSPTTGGNSPLHF.

The CDR3 DNA reads TGTGCCAGCAGTCTGGGACAGTTCAACTATGGCTACACCTTC. It codes for CASSLGQFNYGYTF. The chain uses TRBV28 and TRBJ1-2, with 7 bases lining up with TRBD1. The V and J ends lost 5 bases and 2 bases, in that order; junction bases with no gene match: 5. CDR3 length: 14 amino acids. Germline V gene lookup returns CDR1 MDHEN and CDR2 SYDVKM.

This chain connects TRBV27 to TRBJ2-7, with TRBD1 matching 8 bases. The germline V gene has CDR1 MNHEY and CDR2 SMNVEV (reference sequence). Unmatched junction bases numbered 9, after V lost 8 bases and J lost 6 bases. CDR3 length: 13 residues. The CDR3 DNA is TGTGCCAGCGCCCGGGACAGGTCTAGCGAGCAGTACTTC. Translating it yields CASARDRSSEQYF.

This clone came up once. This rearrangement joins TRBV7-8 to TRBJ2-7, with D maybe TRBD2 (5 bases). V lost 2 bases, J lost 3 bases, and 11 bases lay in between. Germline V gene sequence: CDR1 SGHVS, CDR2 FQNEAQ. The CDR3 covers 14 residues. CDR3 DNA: TGTGCCAGCAGCTTATCAAGCGGAGTCTACGAGCAGTACTTC. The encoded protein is CASSLSSGVYEQYF.

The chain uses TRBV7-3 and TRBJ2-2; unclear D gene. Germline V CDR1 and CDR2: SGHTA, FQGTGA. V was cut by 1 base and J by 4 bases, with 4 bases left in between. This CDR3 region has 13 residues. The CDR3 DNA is TGTGCCAGCAGCTTAATGGCCACCGGGGAGCTGTTTTTT. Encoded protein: CASSLMATGELFF. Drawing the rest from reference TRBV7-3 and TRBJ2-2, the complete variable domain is GAGVSQTPSNKVTEKGKYVELRCDPISGHTALYWYRQSLGQGPEFLIYFQGTGAADDSGLPNDRFFAVRPEGSVSTLKIQRTERGDSAVYLCASSLMATGELFFGEGSRLTVL.

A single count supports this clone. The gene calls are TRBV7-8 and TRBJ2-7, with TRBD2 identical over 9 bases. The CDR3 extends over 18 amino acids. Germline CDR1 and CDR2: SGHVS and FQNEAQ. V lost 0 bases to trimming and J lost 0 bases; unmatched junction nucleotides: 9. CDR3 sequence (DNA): TGTGCCAGCAGCTTAGCGCGGAGAATTAGCGGGAGCTCCTACGAGCAGTACTTC. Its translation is CASSLARRISGSSYEQYF.

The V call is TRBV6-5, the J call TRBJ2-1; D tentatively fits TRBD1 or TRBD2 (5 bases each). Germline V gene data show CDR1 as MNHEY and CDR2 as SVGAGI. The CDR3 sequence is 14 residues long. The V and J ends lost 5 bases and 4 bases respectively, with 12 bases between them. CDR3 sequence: CASSKPGPYNEQFF. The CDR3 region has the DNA TGTGCCAGCAGTAAACCGGGACCTTACAATGAGCAGTTCTTC.